The 4 T cell receptor beta chains given below trace back to one sample, sequenced in a study of a mutant IDH1 vaccine in newly diagnosed glioma. No antigen is known for these receptors. Time point noted: week 5, during vaccination. The study gave 300 ug of mutant IDH1 20-mer peptide per vaccine dose, with topical imiquimod. The repertoire was sequenced with immunoSEQ multiplex PCR; TCRdb's copy has only in-frame clones and lacks some. There are roughly 42,000 clones in the sample; approximately 83% occur only once, and around 1.7% lies in the top ten. The sequencing used PBMCs, collected from a glioma patient whose treatment included an IDH1 peptide vaccine. The receptor source for this set is a man aged 40-55 years with glioma.

The chain combines TRBV29-1 with TRBJ2-7; 8 bases map to TRBD2. The V segment lost 5 bases and the J segment 6 bases; nucleotides outside the gene matches: 6. CDR3 size: 12 residues. Germline V gene sequence: CDR1 SQVTM, CDR2 ANQGSEA. CDR3 sequence reads: CSVPGTRAEQYF. The CDR3 nucleotides read TGCAGCGTTCCCGGGACTAGGGCCGAGCAGTACTTC.

This chain links TRBV28 with TRBJ2-3; 9 bases fit TRBD1. CDR3 length equals 15 residues. The ends lost 2 bases at V and 0 bases at J; junction bases unmatched: 0. Germline V lookup: CDR1 MDHEN, CDR2 SYDVKM. Here the CDR3 reads CASSLGTGSTDTQYF. For the CDR3, the DNA is TGTGCCAGCAGTTTAGGGACAGGGAGCACAGATACGCAGTATTTT.

The rearrangement joins TRBV5-4 to TRBJ1-2; 10 positions match TRBD1. J was trimmed by 7 bases and V by 3 bases; bases with no gene match: 9. Per the germline V gene, CDR1 is SGHNT and CDR2 is YYREEE (reference sequence). This CDR3 has 15 residues. The DNA of the CDR3 is TGTGCCAGCAGCTGGGGGACAGGGGCAGGTTCTGGCTACACCTTC. Protein product: CASSWGTGAGSGYTF.

This rearrangement joins TRBV4-3 to TRBJ2-3, with 10 bases identical to TRBD2. CDR1 LGHNA and CDR2 YSLEER come from the germline V gene. The CDR3 covers 14 residues. J was trimmed by 9 bases and V by 4 bases; bases with no gene match: 7. The CDR3 nucleotides read TGCGCCAGCAGCCTAGCGGGAGGCGTTGAAACGCAGTATTTT. Amino acid sequence: CASSLAGGVETQYF.